The entry below gives a single TCR beta chain sequence along with its context. The data belong to a study of blood T cell repertoires in COVID-19. Germline lookup yields CDR1 DFQATT and CDR2 SNEGSKA (reference sequence). V lost 3 bases and J lost 6; bases outside the gene matches: 7. The CDR3 contains 15 residues. Only in-frame clones appear in the TCRdb table, and some are missing; sequencing was by immunoSEQ multiplex PCR. Of about 250,000 clones in the sample, roughly 88% were seen once. The sequenced sample consisted of peripheral blood. The clonotype originates from a woman aged 80 or over with COVID-19, enrolled during active disease. The J gene is TRBJ2-1, the V gene TRBV20-1; 11 bases are shared with TRBD2. Here the CDR3 reads CSASSGGAFGNEQFF. The CDR3 DNA reads as TGCAGTGCTAGTAGCGGGGGGGCTTTCGGCAATGAGCAGTTCTTC.